This T cell receptor (beta chain) was sequenced during a study of identical twins. Study findings and constraints: In drawing conclusions, the study used cross-sectional statistical analysis and did not follow the same donors. Fewer insertions characterized abundant cord blood beta clonotypes, whereas memory repertoires showed none.

The trim removed 1 base at V and 9 bases at J, leaving 5 bases unmatched. The CDR3 covers 14 residues. The germline gives CDR1 SGHVS, CDR2 FQNEAQ. After template switching added a universal primer site, the resulting cDNA carried unique molecular identifiers. TCRdb re-called the 5' RACE reads through MiXCR, storing one row per CDR3 protein. The sample includes about 530,000 distinct CDR3 sequences, over 12% of them seen just once. On this clonotype itself: Its antigen remains unidentified.

Healthy Caucasians made up all donors. The sample was also reused in another study, on yellow fever vaccine responses in identical twins.

Sequenced material: CD4+ T cells sorted from blood. The chain combines TRBV7-8 with TRBJ2-4; 8 nucleotides match TRBD1. The TCR comes from a woman aged 18-29 years in good health. In DNA, the CDR3 is TGTGCCAGCAGCTTAGGGACAGGGCGGGGCATTCAGTACTTC. Its translation: CASSLGTGRGIQYF.